Below are 29 T cell receptor beta chains sequenced from a single sample in a study of shared clonotypes between healthy human individuals. Naive CD8 cells were CD45RO-negative, positively selected for CCR7, excluding terminally differentiated effector memory CD45RA+ cells. The repertoire was sequenced with immunoSEQ multiplex PCR; TCRdb's copy has only in-frame clones and lacks some. The sample has fewer than 700,000 clones; 85% to 95% are singletons. The sequenced sample consisted of naive CD8+ T cells sorted from blood. These receptors all stem from a woman aged 25 to 39 in good health.

This chain links TRBV5-8 with TRBJ2-5, with D possibly TRBD1 on 6 matching bases. The germline gives CDR1 SGHTS, CDR2 YDEGEE. Trimming cost V 3 bases and J 2 bases, with 26 bases left between them. This CDR3 comprises 19 residues. In DNA, the CDR3 is TGTGCCAGCAGCTCGGACAGCCAGAAAAAATTTCCATGGCAAGAGACCCAGTACTTC. Amino acid sequence: CASSSDSQKKFPWQETQYF.

The chain uses TRBV7-8 and TRBJ1-4, with D hard to call. CDR1 is SGHVS, CDR2 FQNEAQ, per germline. This CDR3 spans 15 amino acids. Trimming pared 6 bases from V and 5 bases from J, leaving 16 bases between. The CDR3 DNA reads TGTGCCAGCAGTCACTTGGAAAGTGGGAATGAAAAACTGTTTTTT. Protein: CASSHLESGNEKLFF.

This chain's CDR3 is CASSPDTLPINTGELFF. CDR3 sequence (DNA): TGTGCCAGCAGCCCTGACACACTACCAATAAACACCGGGGAGCTGTTTTTT. V usage is TRBV5-4 and J usage is TRBJ2-2; D unresolved. This CDR3 is built from 17 residues. V lost 4 bases, J lost 2 bases, and 18 bases lay in between. The germline CDR1 and CDR2 sequences are SGHNT and YYREEE (reference sequence).

This clone was observed a single time. The rearrangement uses TRBV27 and TRBJ2-1; D is uncertain. CDR1 is MNHEY, CDR2 SMNVEV, per germline (reference sequence). The CDR3 is made up of 12 amino acids. V lost 6 bases and J 0 bases, leaving 3 bases between the germline ends. DNA for the CDR3: TGTGCCAGCAGAAACTCCTACAATGAGCAGTTCTTC. Amino acid sequence: CASRNSYNEQFF.

The chain recombines TRBV5-4 with TRBJ1-2; D not resolved. Trimming cost V 2 bases and J 2 bases, with 13 bases left between them. This CDR3 comprises 15 residues. Germline V gene lookup returns CDR1 SGHNT and CDR2 YYREEE (reference sequence). CDR3 loop: CASSLVSRRNYGYTF. The CDR3 DNA follows: TGTGCCAGCAGCTTAGTTTCCAGACGAAACTATGGCTACACCTTC. Full variable domain (remainder filled in from reference TRBV5-4 and TRBJ1-2): ETGVTQSPTHLIKTRGQQVTLRCSSQSGHNTVSWYQQALGQGPQFIFQYYREEENGRGNFPPRFSGLQFPNYSSELNVNALELDDSALYLCASSLVSRRNYGYTFGSGTRLTVV.

V is TRBV7-9 and J is TRBJ1-1, with 8 bases that match TRBD1. The germline CDR1 and CDR2 sequences are SEHNR and FQNEAQ (reference sequence). Unmatched junction bases numbered 4, after V lost 1 base and J lost 3 bases. The length of the CDR3 is 15 residues. The CDR3 bases are TGTGCCAGCAGCTTAGTTCAGGGGGCATACACTGAAGCTTTCTTT. Its protein is CASSLVQGAYTEAFF.

The gene calls are TRBV9 and TRBJ1-5, with a tentative D call TRBD1 (5 bases). Germline CDR1 and CDR2: SGDLS and YYNGEE. Trimming shortened V by 4 bases and J by 6 bases, and 11 bases separated the two germline ends. The CDR3 spans 13 residues. As DNA, the CDR3 is TGTGCCAGCAGCCTCGGGGGTGGTCAGCCCCAGCATTTT. Protein sequence: CASSLGGGQPQHF.

This clone turned up a few times. The V call is TRBV29-1, the J call TRBJ1-2; tentatively, D is TRBD1 (5 bases). The CDR3 runs 10 residues. Germline V gene lookup returns CDR1 SQVTM and CDR2 ANQGSEA. V lost 7 bases and J 6 bases, leaving 9 bases between the germline ends. CDR3 nucleotide sequence: TGCAGCGCGGTAGGGGATGGCTACACCTTC. Translation gives CSAVGDGYTF.

J is TRBJ2-2 and V is TRBV7-2, with a tentative D call TRBD1 (6 bases). V was trimmed by 5 bases and J by 3 bases, leaving 10 bases between them. This CDR3 region has 14 residues. Germline lookup yields CDR1 SGHTA and CDR2 FQGNSA. The DNA for the CDR3 is TGTGCCAGCAGCCAAGGGGGTTACACCGGGGAGCTGTTTTTT. This encodes CASSQGGYTGELFF. The full variable domain, rest sourced from reference TRBV7-2 and TRBJ2-2, is GAGVSQSPSNKVTEKGKDVELRCDPISGHTALYWYRQSLGQGLEFLIYFQGNSAPDKSGLPSDRFSAERTGGSVSTLTIQRTQQEDSAVYLCASSQGGYTGELFFGEGSRLTVL.

The chain links TRBV27 to TRBJ1-2, with unresolved D. The CDR3 contains 17 residues. V lost 8 bases and J lost 5, with 27 bases in between. Germline V lookup: CDR1 MNHEY, CDR2 SMNVEV (reference sequence). The CDR3 loop is CASLPGSGLNLLYGYTF. In nucleotides, the CDR3 is TGTGCCAGCCTTCCGGGGTCCGGCCTGAATCTCTTGTATGGCTACACCTTC.

The CDR3 DNA is TGTGCCAGCAGTCAACTCACCGGGGCCACCGGTGAGGCTTTCTTT. This encodes CASSQLTGATGEAFF. V gene TRBV6-5 combines with J gene TRBJ1-1, with D perhaps matching TRBD1 (5 bases). CDR1 MNHEY and CDR2 SVGAGI come from the germline V gene. Trimming cost V 5 bases and J 11 bases, with 24 bases left between them. CDR3 length: 15 residues.

This clone was seen a handful of times. The rearrangement uses TRBV5-4 and TRBJ1-2; D might be TRBD1 (6 bases). The V end lost 3 bases, the J end lost 8 bases, and 17 bases lay between the germline ends. Germline V gene sequence: CDR1 SGHNT, CDR2 YYREEE (reference sequence). This CDR3 spans 14 amino acids. The CDR3 is CASSSGHSEGGYTF. CDR3 nucleotides: TGTGCCAGCAGCTCGGGACATTCAGAGGGGGGCTACACCTTC.

This rearrangement joins TRBV7-9 to TRBJ2-1; 11 bases are shared with TRBD2. Germline CDR1 and CDR2: SEHNR and FQNEAQ (reference sequence). The CDR3 has 16 residues. V trimming: 5 bases; J trimming: 3 bases; junction bases outside the gene matches: 6. CDR3 region: CASSDLTSGNYNEQFF. In DNA, the CDR3 is TGTGCCAGCAGCGACCTGACTAGCGGGAACTACAATGAGCAGTTCTTC.

This sequence joins TRBV7-8 and TRBJ1-5; no clear D. Trimming took off 2 bases at V and 1 base at J, with 9 bases between the two ends. From germline, CDR1 is SGHVS and CDR2 FQNEAQ. The CDR3 length is 15 residues. CDR3 region: CASSLTGRSNQPQHF. CDR3 nucleotide sequence: TGTGCCAGCAGCTTAACTGGACGGAGCAATCAGCCCCAGCATTTT. Supplemented by reference TRBV7-8 and TRBJ1-5, the full variable domain reads GAGVSQSPRYKVAKRGQDVALRCDPISGHVSLFWYQQALGQGPEFLTYFQNEAQLDKSGLPSDRFFAERPEGSVSTLKIQRTQQEDSAVYLCASSLTGRSNQPQHFGDGTRLSIL.

The CDR3 reads CASSLEAGGTHYGYTF. The DNA for the CDR3 is TGTGCCAGCAGCTTAGAGGCAGGGGGCACGCACTATGGCTACACCTTC. V usage is TRBV11-2 and J usage is TRBJ1-2; TRBD1 matches 8 bases. V trimming: 0 bases; J trimming: 3 bases; junction bases outside the gene matches: 6. Germline loops: CDR1 SGHAT, CDR2 FQNNGV. This CDR3 has 16 amino acids.

J is TRBJ2-4 and V is TRBV7-9; 14 bases align to TRBD2. Germline loops: CDR1 SEHNR, CDR2 FQNEAQ (reference sequence). The CDR3 length is 19 residues. V lost 7 bases and J lost 0; bases outside the gene matches: 11. The CDR3 is CASTRGLAGEGSAKNIQYF. CDR3 DNA sequence: TGTGCCAGCACAAGGGGACTAGCGGGAGAAGGATCAGCCAAAAACATTCAGTACTTC.

As for this clone: At the DNA level, this CDR3 is encoded by other sequences in the same sample as well. The rearrangement joins TRBV28 to TRBJ2-7; D gene uncertain. The CDR3 is 13 amino acids. V was pared by 5 bases and J by 0 bases, with 8 bases between. From germline, CDR1 is MDHEN and CDR2 SYDVKM. CDR3 sequence (DNA): TGTGCCAGCAGTCCCATAAGCTCCTACGAGCAGTACTTC. As protein: CASSPISSYEQYF.

J is TRBJ2-7 and V is TRBV28, with D perhaps assigned TRBD1 or TRBD2 (5 bases each). The length of the CDR3 is 12 residues. V lost 5 bases and J 2 bases, leaving 7 bases between the germline ends. CDR1 is MDHEN and CDR2 is SYDVKM in the germline V gene. CDR3 protein: CASSGGTYEQYF. As DNA, the CDR3 is TGTGCCAGCAGTGGGGGTACCTACGAGCAGTACTTC.

The CDR3 DNA reads TGTGCCACCAGCAGAGATGGGGCTATTACCCTCCACAATGAGCAGTTCTTC. Translated: CATSRDGAITLHNEQFF. The chain joins TRBV15 to TRBJ2-1; possible D gene TRBD1, 5 bases. V gave up 0 bases and J gave up 5 bases, with 17 bases separating them. Germline values: CDR1 LNHNV, CDR2 YYDKDF (reference sequence). The CDR3 runs to 17 residues.

Concerning this clone: Other DNA sequences in this specimen translate into the identical CDR3. V gene TRBV2 combines with J gene TRBJ2-7; no reliable D call. Germline V gene sequence: CDR1 SNHLY, CDR2 FYNNEI. The CDR3 has 12 amino acids. V lost 3 bases to trimming and J lost 4 bases, with 7 bases between them. CDR3 sequence: CASSERGYEQYF. The CDR3, as DNA: TGTGCCAGCAGTGAGAGAGGTTACGAGCAGTACTTC.

This sequence joins TRBV7-9 and TRBJ2-7; 12 positions match TRBD2. The germline V gene has CDR1 SEHNR and CDR2 FQNEAQ (reference sequence). With V trimmed by 5 bases and J by 3 bases, 8 bases remained unmatched. The CDR3 loop spans 16 amino acids. The CDR3 DNA reads TGTGCCAGCAGCCCTAGACTAGCGGGAGTAAGCTACGAGCAGTACTTC. It is translated as CASSPRLAGVSYEQYF.

The chain is built from TRBV30 and TRBJ2-1, with TRBD2 as a possible D gene (6 bases). CDR3 length: 14 amino acids. CDR1 is GTSNPN and CDR2 is SVGIG in the germline V gene (reference sequence). The V end was cut by 0 bases, the J end by 6 bases, with 12 bases between. The CDR3 DNA is TGTGCCTGGAGTGTACAGGTTAGCGGCAATGAGCAGTTCTTC. It specifies CAWSVQVSGNEQFF.

This chain uses TRBV28 with TRBJ2-5, with a tentative D call TRBD2 (6 bases). CDR3 length: 14 amino acids. V was shortened by 3 bases and J by 5 bases, with 13 bases between the two germline ends. The germline gives CDR1 MDHEN, CDR2 SYDVKM. CDR3 sequence (DNA): TGTGCCAGCAGTTTGGGGGGTAGGGCTGAGACCCAGTACTTC. It yields the protein CASSLGGRAETQYF.

CDR3 in amino acids: CASSPSVGQGELFF. CDR3 DNA: TGTGCCAGCAGCCCCTCGGTGGGGCAGGGGGAGCTGTTTTTT. The chain joins TRBV11-2 to TRBJ2-2; maybe TRBD1 (5 bases). The V gene lost 5 bases and the J gene lost 8 bases, with 15 bases spanning the gap. There are 14 residues in the CDR3. CDR1 and CDR2 from the germline V gene are SGHAT and FQNNGV.

The V and J genes are TRBV6-4 and TRBJ1-2; 7 positions agree with TRBD1. The trim removed 3 bases at V and 6 bases at J, leaving 4 bases unmatched. Per the germline V gene, CDR1 is MRHNA and CDR2 is SNTAGT. CDR3 length equals 13 residues. The CDR3 DNA reads TGTGCCAGCAGTGAAACAGGGGATAATGGCTACACCTTC. As protein: CASSETGDNGYTF.

The V and J genes are TRBV19 and TRBJ2-7; 8 nucleotides agree with TRBD2. The CDR3 has 15 residues. J was trimmed by 2 bases and V by 5 bases; bases with no gene match: 8. Germline V gives CDR1 LNHDA, CDR2 SQIVND (reference sequence). For the CDR3, the DNA is TGTGCCAGTAGTGCTCCGAGCGGGGGACCCTACGAGCAGTACTTC. Amino acid sequence: CASSAPSGGPYEQYF. The full variable domain, completed using reference TRBV19 and TRBJ2-7, is DGGITQSPKYLFRKEGQNVTLSCEQNLNHDAMYWYRQDPGQGLRLIYYSQIVNDFQKGDIAEGYSVSREKKESFPLTVTSAQKNPTAFYLCASSAPSGGPYEQYFGPGTRLTVT.

J is TRBJ2-1 and V is TRBV4-1; D remains unclear. Germline V gene data show CDR1 as MGHRA and CDR2 as YSYEKL. The CDR3 is made up of 12 amino acids. V was shortened by 0 bases and J by 15 bases, with 12 bases between the two germline ends. CDR3 residues: CASSQDIMIRFF. The CDR3 coding sequence is TGCGCCAGCAGCCAAGATATCATGATTCGGTTCTTC.

V and J are TRBV27 and TRBJ1-1; 7 positions agree with TRBD1. There are 14 residues in the CDR3. The V and J ends lost 8 bases and 5 bases, in that order; junction bases with no gene match: 11. The germline V gene has CDR1 MNHEY and CDR2 SMNVEV (reference sequence). The CDR3 DNA reads as TGTGCCAGCGTGCCCAAGGGGGCGGGGACTGAAGCTTTCTTT. It translates to CASVPKGAGTEAFF.

CDR3 loop: CASSNTATPGPNRRLTF. The CDR3 DNA follows: TGTGCCAGCAGCAATACTGCCACCCCGGGCCCCAATAGAAGGCTCACCTTC. The V call is TRBV7-2, the J call TRBJ1-2; D is unresolved. V gave up 5 bases and J gave up 13 bases, with 32 bases separating them. Germline V lookup: CDR1 SGHTA, CDR2 FQGNSA. This CDR3 is 17 amino acids long.